The 15 T cell receptor beta chains below all came from one sample that was sequenced in a study of glioma-infiltrating T cells after dendritic cell vaccination. The assay was immunoSEQ multiplex PCR, and TCRdb's table has in-frame clones only and misses some. The sample lists 75,000 to 100,000 clones, roughly 83% occurring once. This material consisted of blood, taken before dendritic cell vaccination. These receptors all come from a human donor with glioblastoma.

This chain joins TRBV6-6 and TRBJ2-1, with a weak D call TRBD2 (5 bases). The CDR3 runs 14 residues. V was trimmed by 0 bases and J by 8 bases, leaving 11 bases between them. Germline V gene data show CDR1 as MNHNY and CDR2 as SVGAGI (reference sequence). For the CDR3, the DNA is TGTGCCAGCAGTTACTCCGTTAGCGAACATGAGCAGTTCTTC. Protein sequence: CASSYSVSEHEQFF.

The rearrangement links TRBV10-3 to TRBJ2-1; D uncertain. From germline, CDR1 is ENHRY and CDR2 SYGVKD. This CDR3 contains 12 residues. V lost 1 base and J 7 bases, leaving 5 bases between the germline ends. CDR3 nucleotides: TGTGCCATCAGTGAGTGGCAGAATGAGCAGTTCTTC. It encodes CAISEWQNEQFF.

The chain combines TRBV25-1 with TRBJ2-7, with D perhaps matching TRBD1 (5 bases). Between the trimmed V and J ends, which lost 1 base and 4 bases, there was a span of 14 bases. The CDR3 spans 15 residues. Germline V gives CDR1 MGHDK, CDR2 SYGVNS. In DNA, the CDR3 is TGTGCCAGCAGTGAATCGAAGGGGCTCGTGTACGAGCAGTACTTC. Residues: CASSESKGLVYEQYF.

V gene TRBV7-6 combines with J gene TRBJ1-6, with D possibly matching TRBD1 (6 bases). The CDR3 is made up of 16 amino acids. Germline CDR1 reads SGHVS; CDR2 reads FNYEAQ. The V end was cut by 3 bases, the J end by 7 bases, with 16 bases between. The CDR3 is CASSLWGLGTNSPLHF. The CDR3 region has the DNA TGTGCCAGCAGCTTGTGGGGGCTGGGTACGAATTCACCCCTCCACTTT.

The J gene is TRBJ2-5, the V gene TRBV6-1, with 8 bases fitting TRBD1. Germline V lookup: CDR1 MNHNS, CDR2 SASEGT. This CDR3 region has 15 residues. The V segment lost 4 bases and the J segment 5 bases; nucleotides outside the gene matches: 9. CDR3 protein: CASSGGQVQGETQYF. The CDR3 DNA follows: TGTGCCAGCAGTGGGGGACAGGTCCAGGGGGAGACCCAGTACTTC.

The chain links TRBV20-1 to TRBJ1-2, with 8 bases identical to TRBD1. This CDR3 has 11 amino acids. With 7 bases clipped from V and 4 bases from J, the junction kept 2 bases outside the gene matches. Germline V gene lookup returns CDR1 DFQATT and CDR2 SNEGSKA (reference sequence). The CDR3 sequence is CSVGQGYGYTF. CDR3 nucleotides: TGCAGTGTTGGACAGGGCTATGGCTACACCTTC.

The chain uses TRBV15 and TRBJ2-5; TRBD2 might be the D (6 bases). Germline CDR1 reads LNHNV; CDR2 reads YYDKDF (reference sequence). Trimming left V 1 base short and J 5 bases short, with 14 bases between. The CDR3 runs to 15 residues. The CDR3 protein is CATSRVAGKGETQYF. The CDR3 bases are TGTGCCACCAGCAGAGTTGCGGGGAAAGGGGAGACCCAGTACTTC.

Only a few counts were recorded for this clone. V usage is TRBV30 and J usage is TRBJ1-5; possibly TRBD1 for D (5 bases). The CDR3 length is 15 residues. Trimming removed 2 bases at V and 6 bases at J, with 17 bases between. The germline V gene encodes CDR1 GTSNPN and CDR2 SVGIG (reference sequence). The CDR3 region is CAWSKAGLQGQPQHF. The CDR3 DNA reads as TGTGCCTGGAGTAAGGCAGGGCTTCAGGGTCAGCCCCAGCATTTT.

V usage is TRBV15 and J usage is TRBJ1-3, with D possibly TRBD1 on 5 matching bases. Trimming stripped 4 bases from V and 3 bases from J, with 16 bases between. Germline CDR1 is LNHNV and CDR2 is YYDKDF (reference sequence). The CDR3 loop spans 16 amino acids. This chain's CDR3 is CATSTLSSGFGNTIYF. The CDR3 DNA sequence: TGTGCCACCAGCACCCTTTCATCAGGGTTTGGAAACACCATATATTTT.

The chain uses TRBV5-1 and TRBJ2-5; D is unclear. Between the trimmed V and J ends, which lost 5 bases and 2 bases, there was a span of 7 bases. The CDR3 length is 12 residues. Germline V gene lookup returns CDR1 SGHRS and CDR2 YFSETQ. As DNA, the CDR3 is TGCGCCAGCAGTCCCGGGCAAGAGACCCAGTACTTC. Its translation: CASSPGQETQYF.

The gene calls are TRBV15 and TRBJ1-1; D unresolved. The germline V and J ends were trimmed by 1 base and 10 bases, with 13 bases remaining between them. CDR1 and CDR2 from the germline V gene are LNHNV and YYDKDF (reference sequence). The CDR3 is 13 residues long. In nucleotides, the CDR3 is TGTGCCACCAGCAGAGTAATGGCGTCGGGAGCTTTCTTT. It is translated as CATSRVMASGAFF.

The gene calls are TRBV11-2 and TRBJ2-7; D might be TRBD1 (6 bases). Between the trimmed V and J ends, which lost 1 base and 7 bases, there was a span of 23 bases. CDR1 is SGHAT, CDR2 FQNNGV, per germline. The CDR3 runs to 17 residues. In DNA, the CDR3 is TGTGCCAGCAGCTTAGGGCTCCCAGGGGTTGGCCTCTTAGAGCAGTACTTC. This translates into CASSLGLPGVGLLEQYF.

The V and J genes are TRBV6-5 and TRBJ1-5; tentative D call: TRBD1 (5 bases). V was pared by 11 bases and J by 3 bases, with 11 bases between. Germline assignment: CDR1 MNHEY and CDR2 SVGAGI. The CDR3 contains 12 residues. The chain's CDR3 is CAGTGTNQPQHF. In DNA form, the CDR3 reads TGTGCCGGCACAGGTACCAATCAGCCCCAGCATTTT.

This clone has only one observation. J is TRBJ2-2 and V is TRBV5-8; the D gene is possibly TRBD1 (6 bases). This CDR3 contains 14 residues. Deletions cut 5 bases from V and 6 bases from J, with 14 bases between. Germline V gives CDR1 SGHTS, CDR2 YDEGEE. This CDR3 is CASSTGQRAGELFF. The CDR3 DNA follows: TGTGCCAGCAGTACGGGACAAAGGGCCGGGGAGCTGTTTTTT.

This clone was counted once. This chain joins TRBV28 and TRBJ2-1, with D perhaps TRBD1 (6 bases). Germline CDR1 MDHEN, CDR2 SYDVKM. V was pared by 3 bases and J by 10 bases, with 10 bases between. The CDR3 extends over 12 amino acids. The chain's CDR3 is CASSFGGLEQFF. As DNA, the CDR3 is TGTGCCAGCAGTTTTGGGGGCCTGGAGCAGTTCTTC.